A selection of T cell receptor beta chains follows, all from one sample in a study of blood T cell repertoires in COVID-19. Sequencing used immunoSEQ multiplex PCR; TCRdb keeps in-frame clones, though not all of them. Of 160,000 or so clones in the sample, 84% were seen once. The sample taken for sequencing was peripheral blood. The receptors derive from a woman aged 45 to 65 with acute or convalescent COVID-19. Each CDR3 is given with its conserved first and last residue. D genes are given only for firm matches. Clone sizes are given selectively: once, few, many, or a class where the clone is expanded.

clone_size	v_call	d_call	j_call	cdr3_aa	cdr3_nt
-	TRBV15	TRBD1	TRBJ1-6	CATSGWDRGPSPLHF	TGTGCCACCAGCGGATGGGACAGGGGGCCTTCACCCCTCCACTTT
-	TRBV24-1	-	TRBJ2-2	CATSDFGPNTGELFF	TGTGCCACCAGTGATTTTGGCCCCAACACCGGGGAGCTGTTTTTT
-	TRBV5-8	TRBD1	TRBJ2-5	CASSFGQGVQETQYF	TGTGCCAGCAGCTTCGGACAGGGAGTTCAAGAGACCCAGTACTTC
few	TRBV29-1	TRBD2	TRBJ2-7	CSVGGLAGLSYEQYF	TGCAGCGTTGGGGGACTAGCGGGACTTTCCTACGAGCAGTACTTC
-	TRBV11-1	-	TRBJ2-2	CASSLMAGPNTGELFF	TGTGCCAGCAGCTTAATGGCAGGGCCGAACACCGGGGAGCTGTTTTTT
-	TRBV7-2	TRBD2	TRBJ2-1	CASSLAGTSSLNEQFF	TGTGCCAGCAGCTTAGCCGGGACTAGCTCTCTCAATGAGCAGTTCTTC
-	TRBV21-1	-	TRBJ1-5	CASSKQGLVHQPQHF	TGTGCCAGCAGCAAACAGGGTTTAGTCCATCAGCCCCAGCATTTT
-	TRBV9	TRBD2	TRBJ2-1	CASSVAGTSGGPHTYNEQFF	TGTGCCAGCAGCGTCGCGGGGACTAGCGGGGGGCCGCACACATACAATGAGCAGTTCTTC
-	TRBV6-1	-	TRBJ2-7	CASSDPGVEQYF	TGTGCCAGCAGTGACCCAGGGGTCGAGCAGTACTTC
-	TRBV2	-	TRBJ2-2	CASSDITERNTGELFF	TGTGCCAGCAGTGATATAACAGAGAGGAACACCGGGGAGCTGTTTTTT
-	TRBV12-3/TRBV12-4	-	TRBJ1-4	CASSQSAVKLFF	TGTGCCAGCAGTCAATCCGCGGTAAAACTGTTTTTT
-	TRBV29-1	-	TRBJ2-4	CSVVYPTSRGENIQYF	TGCAGCGTTGTCTATCCAACGTCCAGAGGTGAAAACATTCAGTACTTC
-	TRBV12-3/TRBV12-4	-	TRBJ1-1	CASSRSPWTEAFF	TGTGCCAGCAGCCGGAGCCCGTGGACTGAAGCTTTCTTT
-	TRBV7-9	-	TRBJ2-7	CASSLEDSRAYEQYF	TGTGCCAGCAGCTTAGAAGACTCCAGAGCCTACGAGCAGTACTTC
-	TRBV9	TRBD1	TRBJ1-2	CASSDFRTGAPGYTF	TGTGCCAGCAGCGACTTCCGGACAGGGGCTCCGGGCTACACCTTC
-	TRBV7-2	-	TRBJ1-5	CASSPDSYQPQHF	TGTGCCAGCAGCCCAGACAGTTATCAGCCCCAGCATTTT
-	TRBV4-2	-	TRBJ1-2	CASSQDSQFNYGYTF	TGTGCCAGCAGCCAAGATAGCCAGTTTAACTATGGCTACACCTTC
-	TRBV7-2	TRBD1	TRBJ1-1	CASSPAGQAWAEAFF	TGTGCCAGCAGCCCGGCCGGACAGGCTTGGGCTGAAGCTTTCTTT
-	TRBV16	TRBD1	TRBJ1-5	CASSQSAPGQGTPQHF	TGTGCCAGCAGCCAATCAGCCCCGGGACAGGGGACGCCCCAGCATTTT
-	TRBV6-5	TRBD2	TRBJ2-1	CASSYSGLEGYNEQFF	TGTGCCAGCAGTTACTCGGGACTAGAGGGGTACAATGAGCAGTTCTTC
-	TRBV15	-	TRBJ2-1	CATSRDPIVNEQFF	TGTGCCACCAGCAGAGATCCCATAGTAAATGAGCAGTTCTTC
-	TRBV6-6	TRBD1	TRBJ1-5	CASSVMGQPNQPQHF	TGTGCCAGCAGTGTCATGGGACAGCCGAATCAGCCCCAGCATTTT
-	TRBV5-5	-	TRBJ2-5	CASSLAGGVETQYF	TGTGCCAGCAGCTTGGCCGGAGGGGTAGAGACCCAGTACTTC
-	TRBV4-1	TRBD2	TRBJ2-5	CASSQEWLAGAETQYF	TGCGCCAGCAGCCAAGAGTGGCTAGCGGGAGCTGAGACCCAGTACTTC
-	TRBV20-1	-	TRBJ2-1	CSASTPFLGEAPYNEQFF	TGCAGTGCTAGTACCCCGTTTTTGGGGGAGGCACCGTACAATGAGCAGTTCTTC
-	TRBV9	-	TRBJ1-5	CASNLFGGADQPQHF	TGTGCCAGCAACTTATTCGGAGGCGCGGATCAGCCCCAGCATTTT
-	TRBV12-5	-	TRBJ2-1	CASAPYGEYNEQFF	TGTGCTAGTGCTCCCTACGGGGAGTACAATGAGCAGTTCTTC
-	TRBV6-6	-	TRBJ2-7	CASSKGYEQYF	TGTGCCAGCAGCAAGGGGTACGAGCAGTACTTC
once	TRBV6-5	-	TRBJ1-3	CASRAAGAGNTIYF	TGTGCCAGCAGAGCAGCAGGGGCTGGAAACACCATATATTTT
-	TRBV5-1	TRBD2	TRBJ2-7	CASSSTSAGSEQYF	TGCGCCAGCAGCTCCACTAGCGCGGGCAGCGAGCAGTACTTC